Presented here are 8 T cell receptor beta chains from one specimen sequenced in a study of CD8+ T cells in alopecia areata. RNA extraction and reverse transcription yielded cDNA as sequencing template. Method: immunoSEQ multiplex PCR; TCRdb's copy keeps in-frame clones and lacks some. The sample lists over 120,000 clones; roughly three fifths were seen once. The sample was CD4+ T cells sorted from blood, taken at week 0. Every receptor here comes from a human donor with alopecia areata.

This clone was observed a few times. The CDR3 DNA follows: TGTGCCAGCAGTTCCCGGACCAACAATGAGCAGTTCTTC. Protein sequence: CASSSRTNNEQFF. The chain recombines TRBV7-2 with TRBJ2-1; the D is unclear. The CDR3 loop spans 13 amino acids. The V and J ends lost 6 bases and 5 bases respectively, with 11 bases between them. Germline-derived CDR1 and CDR2 are SGHTA and FQGNSA. The full variable domain, rest sourced from reference TRBV7-2 and TRBJ2-1, is GAGVSQSPSNKVTEKGKDVELRCDPISGHTALYWYRQSLGQGLEFLIYFQGNSAPDKSGLPSDRFSAERTGGSVSTLTIQRTQQEDSAVYLCASSSRTNNEQFFGPGTRLTVL.

The J gene is TRBJ1-1, the V gene TRBV29-1; D is undetermined. Looked up from germline, CDR1 is SQVTM and CDR2 is ANQGSEA. V lost 6 bases to trimming and J lost 0 bases, with 11 bases between them. This CDR3 region has 13 residues. CDR3 nucleotides: TGCAGCGTCGAATACAGCCTGAACACTGAAGCTTTCTTT. Its translation: CSVEYSLNTEAFF. The complete variable domain, with remaining parts taken from reference TRBV29-1 and TRBJ1-1, reads SAVISQKPSRDICQRGTSLTIQCQVDSQVTMMFWYRQQPGQSLTLIATANQGSEATYESGFVIDKFPISRPNLTFSTLTVSNMSPEDSSIYLCSVEYSLNTEAFFGQGTRLTVV.

CDR3 amino acids: CASSPRFTDTQYF. CDR3 sequence (DNA): TGTGCCAGCTCACCACGGTTCACAGATACGCAGTATTTT. The chain couples TRBV18 to TRBJ2-3; D not resolved. V lost 1 base and J 2 bases, leaving 4 bases between the germline ends. This CDR3 comprises 13 residues. Per germline, CDR1 KGHSH and CDR2 LQKENI.

The genes are TRBV2 and TRBJ2-2, with D hard to call. Looked up from germline, CDR1 is SNHLY and CDR2 is FYNNEI. The length of the CDR3 is 11 residues. Trimming took 7 bases from V and 7 from J, leaving 7 bases between them. As DNA, the CDR3 is TGTGCCAGCAAAGATGGCGGGGAGCTGTTTTTT. It codes for CASKDGGELFF.

This rearrangement joins TRBV5-4 to TRBJ1-1; D uncertain. Between the trimmed V and J ends, which lost 5 bases and 4 bases, there was a span of 12 bases. CDR1 is SGHNT and CDR2 is YYREEE in the germline V gene (reference sequence). The CDR3 is 13 amino acids. The CDR3 is CASSRDSITEAFF. The CDR3 DNA is TGTGCCAGCAGTCGGGATAGTATCACTGAAGCTTTCTTT.

This chain joins TRBV11-2 and TRBJ2-3; 7 nucleotides align to TRBD2. The CDR3 has 19 residues. V was clipped by 5 bases and J by 0 bases; unmatched bases: 17. The germline gives CDR1 SGHAT, CDR2 FQNNGV. CDR3 sequence: CASSGVKATGGLSTDTQYF. DNA of the CDR3: TGTGCCAGCAGCGGGGTAAAAGCTACGGGGGGACTTAGCACAGATACGCAGTATTTT.

V usage is TRBV7-2 and J usage is TRBJ1-2; D is perhaps TRBD1 (5 bases). V lost 1 base, J lost 4 bases, and 13 bases lay in between. Germline CDR1 and CDR2: SGHTA and FQGNSA. This CDR3 has 15 amino acids. CDR3 DNA: TGTGCCAGCAGCTTAGGAGGGGCGTCCCCCTATGGCTACACCTTC. It yields the protein CASSLGGASPYGYTF.

The chain combines TRBV2 with TRBJ2-1; D is perhaps TRBD2 (5 bases). The CDR3 is 11 residues long. Germline CDR1 is SNHLY and CDR2 is FYNNEI. The germline V and J ends were trimmed by 3 bases and 9 bases, with 6 bases remaining between them. The CDR3: CASSEDFEQFF. The CDR3 DNA reads as TGTGCCAGCAGTGAGGACTTTGAGCAGTTCTTC.